This is a list of T cell receptor beta chains from one sample in a study of blood T cell repertoires in COVID-19. The method was immunoSEQ multiplex PCR; TCRdb's version includes in-frame clones alone and lacks a portion of them. The sample shows 65,000 to 70,000 clones, 65% to 85% of them seen only once. Sequenced: peripheral blood. These receptors all come from a woman aged 60-70 years with acute or convalescent COVID-19. Both conserved end residues are part of each CDR3. Each record gives: D gene, clone size, CDR3 length, V gene, J gene, CDR3 DNA, CDR3 protein. D genes are given only for firm matches. Some rows have no size entry. The others give once, few or many, or a class for an expanded clone.

NA	NA	17	TRBV5-1	TRBJ2-1	TGCGCCAGCAGCTTGGCCCCTGGCGGGGTATCCTACAATGAGCAGTTCTTC	CASSLAPGGVSYNEQFF
NA	NA	14	TRBV19	TRBJ2-7	TGTGCCAGTAGTAGGTCCGGGAACTACTACGAGCAGTACTTC	CASSRSGNYYEQYF
NA	NA	17	TRBV3-1/TRBV3-2	TRBJ2-1	TGTGCCAGCAGCCAAGGGGCCTTGGCAGCTGACTACAATGAACAGTTCTTC	CASSQGALAADYNEQFF
NA	NA	15	TRBV18	TRBJ1-1	TGTGCCAGCTCACCACCGGGAGAGATGAACACTGAAGCTTTCTTT	CASSPPGEMNTEAFF
TRBD1	NA	15	TRBV5-1	TRBJ2-7	TGCGCCAGCAGCTTTGGGGGGACAGGTACCTACGAGCAGTACTTC	CASSFGGTGTYEQYF
TRBD1	NA	16	TRBV19	TRBJ1-1	TGTGCCAGTAGTCCAGGGACAGGGGGATGGGTCACTGAAGCTTTCTTT	CASSPGTGGWVTEAFF
TRBD1	once	14	TRBV5-6	TRBJ1-1	TGTGCCAGCAGCTTGGCCAGGGGGCAGGGAGGAGCTTTCTTT	CASSLARGQGGAFF
NA	few	15	TRBV11-2	TRBJ1-6	TGTGCCAGCAGCTTAGAATCAGGCAAAATGTCACCCCTCCACTTT	CASSLESGKMSPLHF
TRBD2	NA	15	TRBV6-4	TRBJ2-3	TGTGCCAGCAGCGAGGGACTAGCTAACACAGATACGCAGTATTTT	CASSEGLANTDTQYF
NA	NA	13	TRBV24-1	TRBJ2-1	TGTGCCACCAGCGGTCCCTCCTACAATGAGCAGTTCTTC	CATSGPSYNEQFF
TRBD1	NA	14	TRBV6-5	TRBJ1-1	TGTGCCAGCAAACCGGGGAACAGGGGCACTGAAGCTTTCTTT	CASKPGNRGTEAFF
NA	NA	13	TRBV12-3/TRBV12-4	TRBJ1-2	TGTGCCAGCAGGAGGGGAGGAAGGAGGATCTACACCTTC	CASRRGGRRIYTF
TRBD1	NA	16	TRBV5-1	TRBJ1-3	TGCGCCAGCAGCTTGTCTGGACAGGGAAGGGGAAACACCATATATTTT	CASSLSGQGRGNTIYF
TRBD2	once	16	TRBV7-2	TRBJ2-1	TGTGCCAGCAGCAGGACTAGCGGGGGGAACTACAATGAGCAGTTCTTC	CASSRTSGGNYNEQFF
NA	NA	16	TRBV10-3	TRBJ1-5	TGTGCCATCAGTGAGGAAAAAGGGGCCCTTAATCAGCCCCAGCATTTT	CAISEEKGALNQPQHF
NA	few	14	TRBV2	TRBJ2-2	TGTGCCAGCAGTCAGTCAGGGAACACCGGGGAGCTGTTTTTT	CASSQSGNTGELFF
NA	NA	13	TRBV10-1	TRBJ1-1	TGCGCCAGCAGTGAACAGCAATACACTGAAGCTTTCTTT	CASSEQQYTEAFF
TRBD2	NA	17	TRBV14	TRBJ2-3	TGTGCCAGCAGCCAAGAGGCTAGCGGGGGAAGCACAGATACGCAGTATTTT	CASSQEASGGSTDTQYF
NA	NA	13	TRBV6-5	TRBJ2-2	TGTGCCATCGAGACAGCGCTCGCCGGGGAGCTGTTTTTT	CAIETALAGELFF
TRBD1	NA	15	TRBV24-1	TRBJ1-2	TGTGCCACCAGCTCCCAGGGGGCAGGGAGGAATGGCTACACCTTC	CATSSQGAGRNGYTF
NA	NA	15	TRBV7-9	TRBJ1-6	TGTGCCAGCCGTCCGGTGGGGGACAATAATTCACCCCTCCACTTT	CASRPVGDNNSPLHF
NA	NA	11	TRBV20-1	TRBJ1-2	TGCAGTACCACAGGGTCTGGTGGCTACACCTTC	CSTTGSGGYTF
NA	NA	13	TRBV7-3	TRBJ1-2	TGTGCCAGCAGCTCAGGGTCTAACTATGGCTACACCTTC	CASSSGSNYGYTF
TRBD1	NA	15	TRBV6-5	TRBJ2-1	TGTGCCAGCAGTCGCCGAGGGGGCAACCAGAATGAGCAGTTCTTC	CASSRRGGNQNEQFF
NA	NA	17	TRBV21-1	TRBJ1-2	TGTGCCAGCAAACCCCCCCCCAAAGTGGGTAGGAGGGATGGCTACACCTTC	CASKPPPKVGRRDGYTF
NA	NA	15	TRBV5-4	TRBJ1-5	TGTGCCAGCAGCCCTGGGGGGGATAGCAATCAGCCCCAGCATTTT	CASSPGGDSNQPQHF
TRBD1	NA	16	TRBV24-1	TRBJ1-2	TGTGCCACCAGTGATCCGATGGGACAGGGGGAAAATGGCTACACCTTC	CATSDPMGQGENGYTF
NA	NA	15	TRBV4-1	TRBJ2-3	TGCGCCAGCAGCCAAGGGAGGACGGGGACAGATACGCAGTATTTT	CASSQGRTGTDTQYF
NA	few	14	TRBV5-1	TRBJ2-5	TGCGCCAGCAGCTTGGAAGGCCACGGGGAGACCCAGTACTTC	CASSLEGHGETQYF
NA	NA	13	TRBV6-5	TRBJ2-7	TGTGCCAGCACCTCAGGGGAGGGGCGGGAGCAGTACTTC	CASTSGEGREQYF
NA	NA	13	TRBV10-2	TRBJ1-1	TGCGCCAGCAGTGAGGGAGGGCGCACTGAAGCTTTCTTT	CASSEGGRTEAFF
NA	NA	13	TRBV24-1	TRBJ1-5	TGTGCCACCAGTGGAGCAGGAAACCAGCCCCAGCATTTT	CATSGAGNQPQHF
NA	NA	14	TRBV3-1/TRBV3-2	TRBJ1-1	TGTGCCAGCAGCCAAGAATCATTATCGGGTGAAGCTTTCTTT	CASSQESLSGEAFF
NA	NA	16	TRBV12-5	TRBJ1-2	TGTGCTAGTGGTTTGGTACGAAATGCAGATAACTATGGCTACACCTTC	CASGLVRNADNYGYTF
NA	NA	11	TRBV21-1	TRBJ1-1	TGTGCCAGCAGTACGGCAGGGGATGCTTTCTTT	CASSTAGDAFF
NA	NA	16	TRBV18	TRBJ2-2	TGTGCCAGCTCACAAGTCGGCCAGGGGAGCACCGGGGAGCTGTTTTTT	CASSQVGQGSTGELFF
TRBD1	NA	16	TRBV19	TRBJ2-2	TGTGCCAGTAGTCCTCCGCCGCCAGGGGGCACCGGGGAGCTGTTTTTT	CASSPPPPGGTGELFF
TRBD2	NA	16	TRBV3-1/TRBV3-2	TRBJ2-1	TGTGCCAGCAGCCCAGGGACTAGCGGGGGGAGGGATGAGCAGTTCTTC	CASSPGTSGGRDEQFF
NA	NA	14	TRBV19	TRBJ1-5	TGTGCCAGTAGCTTCAGGGATAGCAATCAGCCCCAGCATTTT	CASSFRDSNQPQHF
NA	once	15	TRBV5-5	TRBJ1-2	TGTGCCAGCAGCTTGGTCGCAGGGGAAGTGCGTGGCTACACCTTC	CASSLVAGEVRGYTF
NA	NA	17	TRBV19	TRBJ1-2	TGTGCCAGTAGTATACAAATCGGGGACACCAATAGGTATGGCTACACCTTC	CASSIQIGDTNRYGYTF
TRBD2	NA	14	TRBV30	TRBJ2-7	TGTGCCTGGAGTGCGGGACTAGCCGGATACGAGCAGTACTTC	CAWSAGLAGYEQYF
NA	NA	14	TRBV6-6	TRBJ1-2	TGTGCCAGCAGTTCCCTCGGGGTCGGCTATGGCTACACCTTC	CASSSLGVGYGYTF
NA	NA	16	TRBV18	TRBJ1-3	TGTGCCAGCTCACCAAGGGGCGCAATCTCTGGAAACACCATATATTTT	CASSPRGAISGNTIYF
NA	NA	13	TRBV6-5	TRBJ1-3	TGTGCCAGCAGGACAGCCTCTGGAAACACCATATATTTT	CASRTASGNTIYF
NA	NA	13	TRBV10-1	TRBJ1-6	TGCGCCAGCAGTCTTAACCGGGATTCACCCCTCCACTTT	CASSLNRDSPLHF
TRBD1	NA	16	TRBV15	TRBJ1-5	TGTGCCACCAGCAGAAAGGACAGGGGCGACAATCAGCCCCAGCATTTT	CATSRKDRGDNQPQHF
NA	NA	14	TRBV9	TRBJ1-6	TGTGCCAGCAGCGTAGAGGGGTCTAATTCACCCCTCCACTTT	CASSVEGSNSPLHF
NA	few	16	TRBV14	TRBJ1-2	TGTGCCAGCAGCCAAGATCTGGCAGGGCGAGGTAGTGGCTACACCTTC	CASSQDLAGRGSGYTF
TRBD2	NA	14	TRBV19	TRBJ2-7	TGTGCCAGTAGTGTCGGGACTAACACCTACGAGCAGTACTTC	CASSVGTNTYEQYF
TRBD1	NA	15	TRBV6-5	TRBJ1-4	TGTGCCAGCACCACAGGGGTGGCAACTAATGAAAAACTGTTTTTT	CASTTGVATNEKLFF
NA	NA	15	TRBV18	TRBJ1-3	TGTGCCAGCTCACCAGGAGAGGGCTCTGGAAACACCATATATTTT	CASSPGEGSGNTIYF
TRBD1	NA	13	TRBV10-1	TRBJ1-1	TGCGCCAGCAGCGGTAACAGGGGTGCTGAAGCTTTCTTT	CASSGNRGAEAFF